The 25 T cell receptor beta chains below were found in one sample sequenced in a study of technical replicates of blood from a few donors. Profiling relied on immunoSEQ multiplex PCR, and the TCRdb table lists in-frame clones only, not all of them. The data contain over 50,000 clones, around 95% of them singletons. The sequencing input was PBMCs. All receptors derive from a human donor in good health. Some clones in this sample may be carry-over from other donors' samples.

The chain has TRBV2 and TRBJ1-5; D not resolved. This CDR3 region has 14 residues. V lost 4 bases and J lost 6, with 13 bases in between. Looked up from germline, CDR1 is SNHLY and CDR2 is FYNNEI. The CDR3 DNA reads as TGTGCCAGCAGTGGTTACAACCAAATTCAGCCCCAGCATTTT. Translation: CASSGYNQIQPQHF.

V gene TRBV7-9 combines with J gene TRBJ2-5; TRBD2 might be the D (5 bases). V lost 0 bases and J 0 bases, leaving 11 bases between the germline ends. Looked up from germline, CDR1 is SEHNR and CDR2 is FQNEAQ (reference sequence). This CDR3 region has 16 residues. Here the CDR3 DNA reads TGTGCCAGCAGCTTAGCGCTAAGACTAAACCAAGAGACCCAGTACTTC. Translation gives CASSLALRLNQETQYF.

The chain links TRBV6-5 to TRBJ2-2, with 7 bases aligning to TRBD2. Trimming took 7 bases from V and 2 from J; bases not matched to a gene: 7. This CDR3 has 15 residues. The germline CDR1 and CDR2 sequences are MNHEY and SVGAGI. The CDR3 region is CASTPGRGNTGELFF. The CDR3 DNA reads TGTGCCAGCACCCCGGGGAGGGGTAACACCGGGGAGCTGTTTTTT.

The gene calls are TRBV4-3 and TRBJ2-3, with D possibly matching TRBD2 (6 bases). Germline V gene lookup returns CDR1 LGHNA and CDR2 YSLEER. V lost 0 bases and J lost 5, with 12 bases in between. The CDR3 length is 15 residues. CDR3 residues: CASSQETGARDTQYF. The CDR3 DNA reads TGCGCCAGCAGCCAAGAAACGGGAGCTCGAGATACGCAGTATTTT.

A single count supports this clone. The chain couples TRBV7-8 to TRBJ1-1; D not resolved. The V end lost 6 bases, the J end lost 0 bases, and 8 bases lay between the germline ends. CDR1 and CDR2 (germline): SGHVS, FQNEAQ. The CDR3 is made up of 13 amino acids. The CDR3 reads CASSSNLNTEAFF. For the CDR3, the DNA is TGTGCCAGCAGTTCCAATTTGAACACTGAAGCTTTCTTT.

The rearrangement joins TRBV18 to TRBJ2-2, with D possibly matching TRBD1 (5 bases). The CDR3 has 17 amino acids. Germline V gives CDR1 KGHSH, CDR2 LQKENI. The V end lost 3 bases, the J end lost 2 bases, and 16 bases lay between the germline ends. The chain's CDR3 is CASSPLVAGSNTGELFF. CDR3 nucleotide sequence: TGTGCCAGCTCACCTCTCGTGGCAGGGTCTAACACCGGGGAGCTGTTTTTT.

DNA for the CDR3: TGTGCCAGCAGCTTATTAGCGGGGGGGGGATACGAGCAGTACTTC. Protein: CASSLLAGGGYEQYF. This chain connects TRBV7-2 to TRBJ2-7; 11 nucleotides match TRBD2. This CDR3 is 15 amino acids long. In germline, CDR1 is SGHTA, CDR2 FQGNSA. V dropped 2 bases and J dropped 4; count of bases not matched to a gene: 4.

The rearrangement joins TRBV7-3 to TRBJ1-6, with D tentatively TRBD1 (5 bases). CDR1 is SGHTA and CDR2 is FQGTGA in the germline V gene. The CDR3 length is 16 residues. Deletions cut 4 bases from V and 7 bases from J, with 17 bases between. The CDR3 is CASSSTGRGGNSPLHF. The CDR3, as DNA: TGTGCCAGCAGCTCCACCGGACGCGGGGGGAATTCACCCCTCCACTTT.

The CDR3 is CASSSVGQGKEKLFF. The CDR3 bases are TGTGCCAGCAGCTCCGTTGGACAGGGTAAAGAAAAACTGTTTTTT. The gene calls are TRBV7-9 and TRBJ1-4, with TRBD1 matching over 8 bases. This CDR3 region has 15 residues. Germline V gives CDR1 SEHNR, CDR2 FQNEAQ (reference sequence). Losses at the gene ends were 4 bases for V and 8 bases for J; bases not matched to a gene: 9.

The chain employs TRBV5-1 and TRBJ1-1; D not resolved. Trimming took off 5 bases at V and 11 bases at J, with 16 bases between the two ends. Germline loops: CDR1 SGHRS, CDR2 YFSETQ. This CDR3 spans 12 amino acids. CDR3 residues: CASRRAGEKAFF. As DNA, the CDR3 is TGCGCCAGCAGGAGGGCGGGCGAAAAGGCTTTCTTT. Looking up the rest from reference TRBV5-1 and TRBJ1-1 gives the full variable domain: KAGVTQTPRYLIKTRGQQVTLSCSPISGHRSVSWYQQTPGQGLQFLFEYFSETQRNKGNFPGRFSGRQFSNSRSEMNVSTLELGDSALYLCASRRAGEKAFFGQGTRLTVV.

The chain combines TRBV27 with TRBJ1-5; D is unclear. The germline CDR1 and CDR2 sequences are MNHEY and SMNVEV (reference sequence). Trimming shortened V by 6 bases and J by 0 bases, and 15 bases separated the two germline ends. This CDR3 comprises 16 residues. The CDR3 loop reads CASRLRAGNSNQPQHF. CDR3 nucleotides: TGTGCCAGCAGACTTAGGGCGGGGAATAGCAATCAGCCCCAGCATTTT.

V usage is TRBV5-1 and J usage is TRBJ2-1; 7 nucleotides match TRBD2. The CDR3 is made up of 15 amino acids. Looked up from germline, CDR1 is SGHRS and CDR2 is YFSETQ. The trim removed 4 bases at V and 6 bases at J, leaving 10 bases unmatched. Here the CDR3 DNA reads TGCGCCAGCAGCAACTCTATGGGGGGGTCCAATGAGCAGTTCTTC. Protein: CASSNSMGGSNEQFF.

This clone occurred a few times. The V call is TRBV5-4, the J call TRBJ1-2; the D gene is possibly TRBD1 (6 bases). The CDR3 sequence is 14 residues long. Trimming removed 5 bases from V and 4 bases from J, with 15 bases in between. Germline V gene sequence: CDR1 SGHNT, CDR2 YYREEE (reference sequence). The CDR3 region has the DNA TGTGCCAGCAGGGGGACACTCACGGGCTATGGCTACACCTTC. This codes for CASRGTLTGYGYTF.

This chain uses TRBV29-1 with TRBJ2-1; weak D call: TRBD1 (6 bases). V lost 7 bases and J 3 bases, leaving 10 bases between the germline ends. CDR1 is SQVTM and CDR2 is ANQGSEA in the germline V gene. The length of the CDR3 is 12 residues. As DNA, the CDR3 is TGCAGCGCCTGGACAGACTACAATGAGCAGTTCTTC. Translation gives CSAWTDYNEQFF.

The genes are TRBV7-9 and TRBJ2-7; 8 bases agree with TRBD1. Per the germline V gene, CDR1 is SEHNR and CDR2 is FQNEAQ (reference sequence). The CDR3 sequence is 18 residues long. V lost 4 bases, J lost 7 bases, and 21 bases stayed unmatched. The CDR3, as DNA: TGTGCCAGCAGCTCCGCCGGCAGGACAGGGACCATCTTAACGGAGCAGTACTTC. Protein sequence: CASSSAGRTGTILTEQYF.

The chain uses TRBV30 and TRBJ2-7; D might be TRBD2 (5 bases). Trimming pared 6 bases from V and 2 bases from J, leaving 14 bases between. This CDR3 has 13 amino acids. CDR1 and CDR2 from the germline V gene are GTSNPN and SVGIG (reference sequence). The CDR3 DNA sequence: TGTGCCTGCCACGCACCAGCGGCCTACGAGCAGTACTTC. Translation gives CACHAPAAYEQYF.

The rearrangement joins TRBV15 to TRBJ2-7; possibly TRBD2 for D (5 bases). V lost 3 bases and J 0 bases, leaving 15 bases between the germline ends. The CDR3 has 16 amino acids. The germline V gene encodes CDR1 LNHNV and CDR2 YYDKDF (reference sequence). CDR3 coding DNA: TGTGCCACCAGCAGGAGGGTCGATAGCAACTCCTACGAGCAGTACTTC. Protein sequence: CATSRRVDSNSYEQYF.

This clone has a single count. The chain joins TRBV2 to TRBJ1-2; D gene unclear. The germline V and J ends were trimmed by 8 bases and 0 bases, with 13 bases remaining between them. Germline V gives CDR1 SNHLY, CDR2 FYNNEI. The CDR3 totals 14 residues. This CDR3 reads CASLLGESNYGYTF. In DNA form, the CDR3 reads TGTGCCAGCCTACTGGGAGAATCTAACTATGGCTACACCTTC.

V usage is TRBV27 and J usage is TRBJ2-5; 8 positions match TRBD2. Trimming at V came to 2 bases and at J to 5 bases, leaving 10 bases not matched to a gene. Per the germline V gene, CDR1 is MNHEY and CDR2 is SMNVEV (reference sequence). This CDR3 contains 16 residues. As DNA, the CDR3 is TGTGCCAGCAGTTTAAGAGCGGGGGCCCTATTGGAGACCCAGTACTTC. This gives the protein CASSLRAGALLETQYF.

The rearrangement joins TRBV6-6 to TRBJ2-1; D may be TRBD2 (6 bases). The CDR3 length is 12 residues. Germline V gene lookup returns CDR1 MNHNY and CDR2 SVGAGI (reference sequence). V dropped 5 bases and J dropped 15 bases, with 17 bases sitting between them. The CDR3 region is CASSPQVGGGFF. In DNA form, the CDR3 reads TGTGCCAGCAGTCCCCAGGTGGGGGGTGGGTTCTTC.

CDR3 in amino acids: CASSRSSEQYF. CDR3 bases: TGTGCCAGCAGCCGCTCCAGCGAGCAGTACTTC. The genes are TRBV7-2 and TRBJ2-7, with no clear D. Looked up from germline, CDR1 is SGHTA and CDR2 is FQGNSA. V lost 5 bases to trimming and J lost 6 bases, with 8 bases between them. The CDR3 extends over 11 amino acids.

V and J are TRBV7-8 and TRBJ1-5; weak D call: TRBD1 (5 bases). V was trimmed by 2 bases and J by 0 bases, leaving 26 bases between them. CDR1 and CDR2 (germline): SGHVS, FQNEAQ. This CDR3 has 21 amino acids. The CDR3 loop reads CASSLKSAGGLFFSSNQPQHF. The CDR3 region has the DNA TGTGCCAGCAGCTTAAAATCTGCCGGGGGATTATTTTTCAGTAGCAATCAGCCCCAGCATTTT.

This CDR3 reads CASSLGASEQYF. CDR3 DNA sequence: TGTGCCAGCAGCTTAGGGGCGTCCGAGCAGTACTTC. The rearrangement uses TRBV7-2 and TRBJ2-7; D gene uncertain. Germline V CDR1 and CDR2: SGHTA, FQGNSA. V lost 1 base, J lost 6 bases, and 7 bases lay in between. The CDR3 contains 12 residues.

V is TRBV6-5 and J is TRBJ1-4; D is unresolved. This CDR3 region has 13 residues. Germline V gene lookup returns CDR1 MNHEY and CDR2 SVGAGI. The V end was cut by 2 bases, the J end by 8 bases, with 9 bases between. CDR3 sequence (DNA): TGTGCCAGCAGTTACCGGCCGGGGGAAAAACTGTTTTTT. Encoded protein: CASSYRPGEKLFF.

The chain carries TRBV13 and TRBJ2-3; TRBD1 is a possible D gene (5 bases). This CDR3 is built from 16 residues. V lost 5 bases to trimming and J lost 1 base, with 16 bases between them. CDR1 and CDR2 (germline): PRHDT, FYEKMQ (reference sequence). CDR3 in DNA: TGTGCCAGCAGCACCAGGGTCCCCGGCGGCACAGATACGCAGTATTTT. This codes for CASSTRVPGGTDTQYF.